A selection of T cell receptor beta chains follows, all from one sample in a study of CD8 T cells in ankylosing spondylitis. TCRdb processed the 5' RACE reads anew with MiXCR; each CDR3 protein has one entry. The table includes 470,000 or so distinct CDR3 sequences, around 26% detected once. Sequenced: blood, either unsorted or a sorted T cell fraction (not recorded which). These TCRs come from a male donor with ankylosing spondylitis. Both conserved end residues are part of each CDR3. D genes are given only for firm matches. Rows give clone size only sometimes, using once, few, many, or a class for an expanded clone.

CDR3aa: CASSLLASGTGELFF
CDR3nt: TGTGCCAGCAGTTTACTGGCTAGCGGCACCGGGGAGCTGTTTTTT
v_gene: TRBV28
j_gene: TRBJ2-2
abundance: few
d_gene: TRBD2

CDR3aa: CASSLDSHSNQPQHF
CDR3nt: TGCGCCAGCAGCTTGGACAGCCATAGCAATCAGCCCCAGCATTTT
v_gene: TRBV5-1
j_gene: TRBJ1-5
abundance: few
d_gene: .

CDR3aa: CSARPLEGYTF
CDR3nt: TGCAGTGCTAGACCCCTGGAGGGCTACACCTTC
v_gene: TRBV20-1
j_gene: TRBJ1-2
abundance: .
d_gene: .

CDR3aa: CASSVRQNNSPLHF
CDR3nt: TGTGCCAGCAGCGTCAGGCAGAACAATTCACCCCTCCACTTT
v_gene: TRBV9
j_gene: TRBJ1-6
abundance: once
d_gene: .

CDR3aa: CSAIVGGGDTEAFF
CDR3nt: TGCAGTGCTATCGTCGGGGGCGGTGACACTGAAGCTTTCTTT
v_gene: TRBV20-1
j_gene: TRBJ1-1
abundance: .
d_gene: .

CDR3aa: CASSPRLTSGSEGNEQFF
CDR3nt: TGTGCCAGCAGCCCCCGTTTGACTAGCGGGAGCGAGGGAAATGAGCAGTTCTTC
v_gene: TRBV9
j_gene: TRBJ2-1
abundance: .
d_gene: TRBD2

CDR3aa: CASTPWTGPNEQFF
CDR3nt: TGTGCCAGCACCCCGTGGACAGGGCCAAATGAGCAGTTCTTC
v_gene: TRBV12-3/TRBV12-4
j_gene: TRBJ2-1
abundance: few
d_gene: TRBD1

CDR3aa: CASSLAIGSGDEQFF
CDR3nt: TGTGCCAGCAGCTTAGCTATCGGGAGCGGGGATGAGCAGTTCTTC
v_gene: TRBV7-9
j_gene: TRBJ2-1
abundance: .
d_gene: TRBD2

CDR3aa: CASRPSGGHTEAFF
CDR3nt: TGTGCCAGCAGGCCCTCTGGAGGACACACTGAAGCTTTCTTT
v_gene: TRBV12-3/TRBV12-4
j_gene: TRBJ1-1
abundance: few
d_gene: .

CDR3aa: CAISEPANRENTEAFF
CDR3nt: TGTGCCATCAGTGAGCCCGCGAACAGGGAGAACACTGAAGCTTTCTTT
v_gene: TRBV10-3
j_gene: TRBJ1-1
abundance: .
d_gene: .

CDR3aa: CASSPRDRVDQPQHF
CDR3nt: TGTGCCAGCAGCCCCCGGGACAGGGTGGATCAGCCCCAGCATTTT
v_gene: TRBV5-5
j_gene: TRBJ1-5
abundance: few
d_gene: TRBD1

CDR3aa: CSARDLGTHYNEQFF
CDR3nt: TGCAGTGCTAGAGATCTAGGGACTCACTACAATGAGCAGTTCTTC
v_gene: TRBV20-1
j_gene: TRBJ2-1
abundance: few
d_gene: .

CDR3aa: CSVVAGGTKNIQYF
CDR3nt: TGCAGCGTCGTAGCGGGAGGGACCAAAAACATTCAGTACTTC
v_gene: TRBV29-1
j_gene: TRBJ2-4
abundance: .
d_gene: TRBD2

CDR3aa: CASSQEGQGYTF
CDR3nt: TGTGCCAGCAGCCAAGAGGGGCAGGGTTACACCTTC
v_gene: TRBV11-2
j_gene: TRBJ1-2
abundance: .
d_gene: .

CDR3aa: CASSLTGHENFF
CDR3nt: TGTGCCAGCAGCTTAACGGGGCACGAAAACTTCTTT
v_gene: TRBV7-9
j_gene: TRBJ1-1
abundance: once
d_gene: .

CDR3aa: CASSLYSGGNTEAFF
CDR3nt: TGCGCCAGCAGCTTGTACAGTGGGGGGAATACTGAAGCTTTCTTT
v_gene: TRBV5-1
j_gene: TRBJ1-1
abundance: .
d_gene: .

CDR3aa: CASSLTPETQYF
CDR3nt: TGTGCCAGCAGTTTGACCCCGGAGACCCAGTACTTC
v_gene: TRBV12-3/TRBV12-4
j_gene: TRBJ2-5
abundance: many
d_gene: .

CDR3aa: CASSLTTSILMNTEAFF
CDR3nt: TGCGCCAGCAGCTTAACAACAAGCATTCTCATGAACACTGAAGCTTTCTTT
v_gene: TRBV5-1
j_gene: TRBJ1-1
abundance: .
d_gene: .

CDR3aa: CSASKSYRGSLYNEQFF
CDR3nt: TGCAGTGCTAGTAAGAGCTACAGGGGTTCGCTATACAATGAGCAGTTCTTC
v_gene: TRBV20-1
j_gene: TRBJ2-1
abundance: few
d_gene: TRBD1